The 23 T cell receptor beta chains presented below share a single source sample, sequenced in a study of long-term antiretroviral therapy in people with HIV. Run at survey level, the immunoSEQ assay was version v3.0. The method was immunoSEQ multiplex PCR; TCRdb's version includes in-frame clones alone and lacks a portion of them. This sample has 30,000 to 35,000 clones; around 97% occur once, and the top ten carry less than 3.5%. Sequencing was performed on unsorted PBMCs, taken 6.9 years after starting antiretroviral therapy. These receptors came from a man aged 25-40 years with HIV.

The chain couples TRBV7-8 to TRBJ2-7, with a weak D call TRBD2 (5 bases). The CDR3 consists of 14 residues. Trimming removed 5 bases from V and 6 bases from J, with 17 bases in between. CDR1 SGHVS and CDR2 FQNEAQ come from the germline V gene. For the CDR3, the DNA is TGTGCCAGCAGCCCCCTAGCTACCACTCCCGAGCAGTACTTC. It specifies CASSPLATTPEQYF.

The chain carries TRBV27 and TRBJ2-3; D not certain. The CDR3 has 15 residues. V shed 5 bases and J shed 2 bases, with 14 bases lying between them. The germline CDR1 and CDR2 sequences are MNHEY and SMNVEV (reference sequence). The DNA for the CDR3 is TGTGCCAGCAGTACAGCTTCGGACCCCACAGATACGCAGTATTTT. Protein: CASSTASDPTDTQYF.

The rearrangement uses TRBV9 and TRBJ1-6, with D perhaps matching TRBD1 (5 bases). The ends were cut back, 0 bases at V and 14 bases at J, with 9 bases in the middle. This CDR3 is 12 amino acids long. Germline V lookup: CDR1 SGDLS, CDR2 YYNGEE. CDR3 region: CASSVEGVTLHF. The CDR3 coding sequence is TGTGCCAGCAGCGTAGAAGGGGTCACCCTCCACTTT.

This clone was observed a single time. The chain links TRBV4-1 to TRBJ2-3; D possibly uses TRBD1 or TRBD2 (6 bases each). The V end was cut by 0 bases, the J end by 2 bases, with 18 bases between. CDR1 MGHRA and CDR2 YSYEKL come from the germline V gene. This CDR3 spans 18 amino acids. Here the CDR3 DNA reads TGCGCCAGCAGCCAAGATGACCGTAGGGGGGCCACCACAGATACGCAGTATTTT. Protein: CASSQDDRRGATTDTQYF.

V and J are TRBV4-1 and TRBJ2-5, with D perhaps assigned TRBD1 or TRBD2 (5 bases each). Looked up from germline, CDR1 is MGHRA and CDR2 is YSYEKL. The CDR3 runs to 17 residues. Trimming cost V 0 bases and J 3 bases, with 17 bases left between them. The CDR3 region is CASSQEDGGLAEETQYF. The CDR3 DNA reads TGCGCCAGCAGCCAAGAGGATGGGGGTCTAGCTGAAGAGACCCAGTACTTC.

V gene TRBV7-2 combines with J gene TRBJ1-5; D is possibly TRBD1 (5 bases). The length of the CDR3 is 15 residues. Trimming shortened V by 1 base and J by 7 bases, and 14 bases separated the two germline ends. Germline V gene data show CDR1 as SGHTA and CDR2 as FQGNSA. CDR3 sequence: CASSLGGREGQPQHF. Here the CDR3 DNA reads TGTGCCAGCAGCTTAGGAGGCAGGGAGGGCCAGCCCCAGCATTTT.

This chain links TRBV6-6 with TRBJ2-7; no definite D call. The CDR3 is 12 residues long. V dropped 0 bases and J dropped 7 bases, with 7 bases sitting between them. Germline V gene sequence: CDR1 MNHNY, CDR2 SVGAGI (reference sequence). The CDR3 sequence: CASSYSLAEQYF. The CDR3 DNA reads as TGTGCCAGCAGTTACTCGTTGGCAGAGCAGTACTTC.

This rearrangement joins TRBV9 to TRBJ1-1; D uncertain. CDR3 length: 13 amino acids. CDR1 and CDR2 (germline): SGDLS, YYNGEE. The V and J ends lost 0 bases and 4 bases respectively, with 7 bases between them. CDR3 loop: CASSVGVGTEAFF. DNA for the CDR3: TGTGCCAGCAGCGTAGGGGTTGGCACTGAAGCTTTCTTT.

The rearrangement links TRBV20-1 to TRBJ2-7, with D perhaps assigned TRBD1 or TRBD2 (5 bases each). Per germline, CDR1 DFQATT and CDR2 SNEGSKA (reference sequence). This CDR3 contains 11 residues. Trimming removed 5 bases from V and 9 bases from J, with 14 bases in between. CDR3 region: CSAGRDEGQYF. The CDR3 DNA reads as TGCAGTGCTGGTAGGGACGAGGGGCAGTACTTC.

The V gene is TRBV7-6, the J gene TRBJ2-7; 7 bases are a match to TRBD2. With V trimmed by 5 bases and J by 1 base, 2 bases remained unmatched. The CDR3 contains 13 residues. Germline V gives CDR1 SGHVS, CDR2 FNYEAQ. CDR3 loop: CASSRGSSYEQYF. The CDR3 DNA is TGTGCCAGCAGCCGCGGGAGTTCCTACGAGCAGTACTTC.

The J gene is TRBJ2-3, the V gene TRBV5-1; D gene ambiguous. Per germline, CDR1 SGHRS and CDR2 YFSETQ. CDR3 length: 14 amino acids. Trimming cost V 4 bases and J 5 bases, with 14 bases left between them. The DNA for the CDR3 is TGCGCCAGCAGCCCTGGGGTCGGTGAAGATACGCAGTATTTT. Translation gives CASSPGVGEDTQYF.

This clone was detected only once. This chain uses TRBV7-4 with TRBJ2-2; D is unresolved. The CDR3 runs 15 residues. CDR1 and CDR2 from the germline V gene are SGHVT and SQSDAQ. Trimming removed 3 bases from V and 6 bases from J, with 14 bases in between. CDR3 sequence: CASSFSFYISGELFF. The CDR3 coding sequence is TGTGCCAGCAGCTTCTCCTTCTATATCTCCGGGGAGCTGTTTTTT.

This clone appeared once. The chain carries TRBV5-1 and TRBJ2-5; tentatively, D is TRBD1 (6 bases). Germline assignment: CDR1 SGHRS and CDR2 YFSETQ. The CDR3 has 16 amino acids. Trimming pared 3 bases from V and 5 bases from J, leaving 20 bases between. CDR3 in DNA: TGCGCCAGCAGCTCCCAGTTTTTCGGGCAGGGGGAGACCCAGTACTTC. Amino acid sequence: CASSSQFFGQGETQYF.

The chain's CDR3 is CAISESGYGAKGRSSYEQYF. For the CDR3, the DNA is TGTGCCATCAGTGAGTCAGGGTATGGGGCCAAGGGCCGGAGCTCCTACGAGCAGTACTTC. The gene calls are TRBV10-3 and TRBJ2-5; possibly TRBD1 for D (5 bases). The J call may be mistaken, given a closer DNA end match to TRBJ2-7. Germline V gives CDR1 ENHRY, CDR2 SYGVKD. The CDR3 is made up of 20 amino acids.

The rearrangement joins TRBV5-6 to TRBJ2-7; maybe TRBD1 (5 bases). Germline V gene sequence: CDR1 SGHDT, CDR2 YYEEEE. CDR3 length equals 15 residues. Trimming cost V 0 bases and J 0 bases, with 10 bases left between them. CDR3 nucleotide sequence: TGTGCCAGCAGCTTGGTTAACAGGAGCTCCTACGAGCAGTACTTC. Amino acid sequence: CASSLVNRSSYEQYF.

V usage is TRBV5-1 and J usage is TRBJ2-1; unclear D gene. Germline CDR1 and CDR2: SGHRS and YFSETQ. The CDR3 is 18 amino acids. V was cut by 0 bases and J by 4 bases, with 20 bases left in between. The CDR3, as DNA: TGCGCCAGCAGCTTGGTTGCTCACCCTGACAAGAAATACAATGAGCAGTTCTTC. It codes for CASSLVAHPDKKYNEQFF.

V and J are TRBV7-9 and TRBJ1-4; no firm D call. CDR3 length equals 11 residues. Germline V CDR1 and CDR2: SEHNR, FQNEAQ (reference sequence). V was trimmed by 3 bases and J by 10 bases, leaving 6 bases between them. The chain's CDR3 is CASSFFGKLFF. The CDR3 bases are TGTGCCAGCAGCTTCTTCGGAAAACTGTTTTTT.

CDR3 protein: CASSVRLAGEKAKNIQYF. CDR3 coding DNA: TGTGCCAGCAGTGTCCGACTAGCGGGAGAGAAGGCCAAAAACATTCAGTACTTC. The chain recombines TRBV6-1 with TRBJ2-4; 12 bases are shared with TRBD2. V lost 4 bases, J lost 1 base, and 8 bases stayed unmatched. Germline V CDR1 and CDR2: MNHNS, SASEGT. The CDR3 totals 18 residues.

The chain carries TRBV14 and TRBJ2-1; TRBD2 matches at 7 bases. The ends lost 3 bases at V and 8 bases at J; junction bases unmatched: 1. CDR3 length: 12 amino acids. CDR1 and CDR2 (germline): SGHDN, FVKESK. The CDR3 protein is CASSQTSHEQFF. The CDR3 DNA reads as TGTGCCAGCAGCCAGACTAGCCATGAGCAGTTCTTC.

The chain joins TRBV6-5 to TRBJ2-7, with a tentative D call TRBD1 (5 bases). CDR1 is MNHEY and CDR2 is SVGAGI in the germline V gene. This CDR3 has 12 amino acids. The germline V and J ends were trimmed by 2 bases and 4 bases, with 6 bases remaining between them. The CDR3 DNA is TGTGCCAGCAGTTACCCAGGGTACGAGCAGTACTTC. It specifies CASSYPGYEQYF.

The rearrangement joins TRBV6-5 to TRBJ1-3; D is undetermined. V lost 0 bases to trimming and J lost 4 bases, with 7 bases between them. The CDR3 contains 14 residues. Per the germline V gene, CDR1 is MNHEY and CDR2 is SVGAGI. The chain's CDR3 is CASSYSNNGNTIYF. The CDR3 DNA reads as TGTGCCAGCAGTTACTCGAACAACGGAAACACCATATATTTT.

This chain joins TRBV5-1 and TRBJ2-1, with D perhaps TRBD2 (5 bases). Germline V gene data show CDR1 as SGHRS and CDR2 as YFSETQ. Trimming left V 3 bases short and J 0 bases short, with 13 bases between. The length of the CDR3 is 16 residues. In DNA form, the CDR3 reads TGCGCCAGCAGCTCATCGGGGTATAGCTCCTACAATGAGCAGTTCTTC. Protein sequence: CASSSSGYSSYNEQFF.

The genes are TRBV7-9 and TRBJ2-7; D perhaps matches TRBD1 (5 bases). The CDR3 length is 15 residues. Deletions cut 6 bases from V and 0 bases from J, with 15 bases between. Per germline, CDR1 SEHNR and CDR2 FQNEAQ (reference sequence). The CDR3 loop is CASSSGRKTSYEQYF. DNA of the CDR3: TGTGCCAGCAGTTCAGGGCGCAAAACCTCCTACGAGCAGTACTTC.